A selection of T cell receptor beta chains follows, all from one sample in a study of T cell responses to AZD1222 COVID-19 vaccine. Produced via immunoSEQ multiplex PCR; TCRdb's table is partial and in-frame only. The data contain some 80,000 clones, about nine tenths of them singletons. Sequenced here: peripheral blood, sampled 28 days after the second AZD1222 dose. The receptors derive from an adult who received the AZD1222 COVID-19 vaccine. Both conserved end residues are part of each CDR3. A D gene is named only where the DNA matches it firmly. Expanded clones are given a class, and other clones once, few, many or no size at all.

-,-,TRBV24-1,TRBJ2-1,CATSDFSWVEQFF,TGTGCCACCAGTGATTTTTCGTGGGTGGAACAGTTCTTC
few,-,TRBV11-2,TRBJ1-2,CASSLSVNNYGYTF,TGTGCCAGCAGCTTATCTGTGAATAACTATGGCTACACCTTC
-,TRBD2,TRBV4-1,TRBJ2-7,CASSQVGLAGRSSYEQYF,TGCGCCAGCAGCCAAGTTGGTCTAGCGGGACGTAGCTCCTACGAGCAGTACTTC
-,-,TRBV2,TRBJ1-4,CASTGVANEKLFF,TGTGCCAGCACAGGGGTAGCTAATGAAAAACTGTTTTTT
-,-,TRBV9,TRBJ2-3,CASSVETASTDTQYF,TGTGCCAGCAGCGTAGAAACGGCTAGCACAGATACGCAGTATTTT
-,-,TRBV7-3,TRBJ2-5,CASSFSSGGETQYF,TGTGCCAGCAGCTTCAGTAGTGGGGGGGAGACCCAGTACTTC
-,TRBD1,TRBV27,TRBJ2-7,CASGGRGTYEQYF,TGTGCCAGCGGGGGCAGGGGGACCTACGAGCAGTACTTC
-,TRBD1,TRBV6-5,TRBJ1-2,CASSYVSTGIYGYTF,TGTGCCAGCAGTTACGTATCGACAGGGATCTATGGCTACACCTTC
-,TRBD1,TRBV7-3,TRBJ1-1,CASSTGQPGAEAFF,TGTGCCAGCAGCACGGGACAGCCCGGGGCTGAAGCTTTCTTT
-,-,TRBV3-1/TRBV3-2,TRBJ1-2,CASSRMGGADGYTF,TGTGCCAGCAGCCGGATGGGAGGGGCTGATGGCTACACCTTC
-,-,TRBV6-4,TRBJ1-6,CASSEQLNSPLHF,TGTGCCAGCAGTGAACAGCTTAATTCACCCCTCCACTTT
once,-,TRBV5-1,TRBJ2-1,CASSPWDIDEQFF,TGCGCCAGCAGCCCCTGGGATATCGATGAGCAGTTCTTC
-,-,TRBV12-3/TRBV12-4,TRBJ2-2,CATLTVNTGELFF,TGTGCCACCCTCACAGTGAACACCGGGGAGCTGTTTTTT
few,-,TRBV5-1,TRBJ1-1,CASYFNPLMNTEAFF,TGCGCCAGCTACTTTAATCCCCTAATGAACACTGAAGCTTTCTTT
-,TRBD2,TRBV4-2,TRBJ2-3,CASSQAGGVSDTQYF,TGTGCCAGCAGCCAAGCCGGGGGGGTATCAGATACGCAGTATTTT
-,-,TRBV24-1,TRBJ2-5,CATSDPGGRVQETQYF,TGTGCCACCAGTGATCCCGGGGGAAGAGTTCAAGAGACCCAGTACTTC
-,-,TRBV6-7,TRBJ1-5,CASSYSWSPGRNQPQHF,TGTGCCAGCAGTTACTCTTGGAGCCCGGGCCGCAATCAGCCCCAGCATTTT
-,-,TRBV2,TRBJ2-7,CASSGLGVSSYEQYF,TGTGCCAGCAGTGGCTTGGGAGTGAGCTCCTACGAGCAGTACTTC
once,TRBD1,TRBV6-2/TRBV6-3,TRBJ2-7,CASSSPDRGQSYEQYF,TGTGCCAGCAGTTCCCCGGACAGGGGACAATCCTACGAGCAGTACTTC
-,TRBD2,TRBV2,TRBJ2-1,CARTTGTSGATYNEQFF,TGTGCCAGAACAACCGGGACTAGCGGGGCGACCTACAATGAGCAGTTCTTC
-,-,TRBV7-2,TRBJ1-2,CASSSTGYYGYTF,TGTGCCAGCAGCTCTACAGGGTACTATGGCTACACCTTC
-,-,TRBV7-2,TRBJ2-2,CASSPGAANTGELFF,TGTGCCAGCAGTCCCGGAGCAGCGAACACCGGGGAGCTGTTTTTT
-,-,TRBV5-1,TRBJ2-3,CASSQRPAGTTDTQYF,TGCGCCAGCAGCCAGAGGCCCGCCGGGACGACAGATACGCAGTATTTT
-,-,TRBV2,TRBJ1-5,CASSYSVYSNQPQHF,TGTGCCAGCAGTTACAGTGTCTATAGCAATCAGCCCCAGCATTTT